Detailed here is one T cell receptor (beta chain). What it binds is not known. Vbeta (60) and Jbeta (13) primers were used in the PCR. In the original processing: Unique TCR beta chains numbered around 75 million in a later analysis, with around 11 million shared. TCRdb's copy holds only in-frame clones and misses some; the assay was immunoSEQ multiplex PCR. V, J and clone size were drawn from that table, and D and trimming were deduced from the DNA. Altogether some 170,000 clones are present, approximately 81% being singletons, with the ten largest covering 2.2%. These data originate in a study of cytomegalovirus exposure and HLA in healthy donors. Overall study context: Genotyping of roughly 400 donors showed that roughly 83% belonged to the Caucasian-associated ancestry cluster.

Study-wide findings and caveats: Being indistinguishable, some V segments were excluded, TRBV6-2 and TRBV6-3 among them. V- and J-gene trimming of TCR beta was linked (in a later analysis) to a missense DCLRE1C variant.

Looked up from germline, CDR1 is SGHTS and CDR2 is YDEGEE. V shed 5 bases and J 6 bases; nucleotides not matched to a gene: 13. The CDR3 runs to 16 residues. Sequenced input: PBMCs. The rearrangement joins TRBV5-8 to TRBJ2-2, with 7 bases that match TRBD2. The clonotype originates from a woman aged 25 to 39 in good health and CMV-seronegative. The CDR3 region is CASSSGLAAFAGELFF. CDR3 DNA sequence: TGTGCCAGCAGTTCCGGTCTAGCGGCCTTTGCCGGGGAGCTGTTTTTT.